A single sample is the source of the 13 T cell receptor beta chains below, sequenced in a study of shared clonotypes between healthy human individuals (dated by TCRdb to 2018 to 2020). The receptor library was made with the immunoSEQ multiplex PCR assay. Held by TCRdb, this immuneACCESS table contains in-frame sequences only and omits some clones. Under half of the omission traces to an unresolved V gene where checked; the cause of the rest is unknown. The sample contains under 1 million clones, 80% to 95% of them found a single time. The ten largest clones take up around 24% of the sample. For the CD8 naive samples, CD45RO-negative cells were positively selected for CCR7, yielding a CD45RA+CCR7+ population from which TemRA cells were excluded. Sample: naive CD8+ T cells sorted from blood. This sample's cell subset or site label indicates: CD45RA+CCR7+. Receptor source: a man aged 25-40 years in good health.

V gene TRBV13 combines with J gene TRBJ2-7; possibly TRBD2 for D (5 bases). Trimming stripped 5 bases from V and 1 base from J, with 9 bases between. The CDR3 has 13 amino acids. Germline-derived CDR1 and CDR2 are PRHDT and FYEKMQ (reference sequence). In DNA form, the CDR3 reads TGTGCCAGCAGCGAACCGGGGTCCTACGAGCAGTACTTC. As protein: CASSEPGSYEQYF. Full variable domain (outside the CDR3, taken from reference TRBV13 and TRBJ2-7): AAGVIQSPRHLIKEKRETATLKCYPIPRHDTVYWYQQGPGQDPQFLISFYEKMQSDKGSIPDRFSAQQFSDYHSELNMSSLELGDSALYFCASSEPGSYEQYFGPGTRLTVT.

The chain combines TRBV9 with TRBJ2-3, with 8 bases fitting TRBD2. Germline V lookup: CDR1 SGDLS, CDR2 YYNGEE. The V segment lost 4 bases and the J segment 1 base; nucleotides outside the gene matches: 8. The CDR3 has 16 residues. The CDR3 DNA follows: TGTGCCAGCAGCACTAGTGCGGGAGGCGGCACAGATACGCAGTATTTT. Translation: CASSTSAGGGTDTQYF.

J is TRBJ2-1 and V is TRBV4-1; TRBD2 agrees at 9 bases. This CDR3 region has 17 residues. V lost 0 bases and J lost 10; bases outside the gene matches: 13. Germline CDR1 MGHRA, CDR2 YSYEKL. The CDR3 is CASSQDGLAGPRGEQFF. In DNA form, the CDR3 reads TGCGCCAGCAGCCAAGATGGGCTAGCGGGACCCCGGGGAGAGCAGTTCTTC.

The rearrangement links TRBV7-9 to TRBJ1-2; unclear D gene. The germline V and J ends were trimmed by 3 bases and 5 bases, with 16 bases remaining between them. In germline, CDR1 is SEHNR, CDR2 FQNEAQ (reference sequence). This CDR3 is built from 15 residues. The CDR3 reads CASSFYDQEAYGYTF. CDR3 nucleotide sequence: TGTGCCAGCAGCTTCTATGATCAGGAAGCGTATGGCTACACCTTC.

V gene TRBV27 combines with J gene TRBJ2-7, with D possibly TRBD2 on 5 matching bases. V dropped 5 bases and J dropped 6 bases, with 14 bases sitting between them. The CDR3 is 13 amino acids. CDR1 and CDR2 from the germline V gene are MNHEY and SMNVEV (reference sequence). The CDR3 sequence: CASSLDSPGEQYF. The CDR3 DNA sequence: TGTGCCAGCAGTCTGGACTCCCCCGGCGAGCAGTACTTC.

This sequence joins TRBV2 and TRBJ2-7; 7 bases align to TRBD1. This CDR3 region has 14 residues. With V trimmed by 4 bases and J by 2 bases, 5 bases remained unmatched. In germline, CDR1 is SNHLY, CDR2 FYNNEI. This CDR3 is CASSGDSETYEQYF. In nucleotides, the CDR3 is TGTGCCAGCAGTGGGGACAGTGAAACCTACGAGCAGTACTTC. Full variable domain (outside the CDR3, taken from reference TRBV2 and TRBJ2-7): EPEVTQTPSHQVTQMGQEVILRCVPISNHLYFYWYRQILGQKVEFLVSFYNNEISEKSEIFDDQFSVERPDGSNFTLKIRSTKLEDSAMYFCASSGDSETYEQYFGPGTRLTVT.

The chain uses TRBV9 and TRBJ2-7; TRBD2 might be the D (6 bases). V lost 3 bases and J 3 bases, leaving 13 bases between the germline ends. The CDR3 has 14 residues. In germline, CDR1 is SGDLS, CDR2 YYNGEE. The CDR3 protein is CASSDGGTGYEQYF. The CDR3 bases are TGTGCCAGCAGCGATGGGGGGACCGGCTACGAGCAGTACTTC.

The chain employs TRBV6-5 and TRBJ2-1, with D possibly TRBD1 on 6 matching bases. This CDR3 contains 15 residues. The V end was cut by 6 bases, the J end by 5 bases, with 17 bases between. Looked up from germline, CDR1 is MNHEY and CDR2 is SVGAGI. The CDR3 DNA is TGTGCCAGCAGCCTAAGGGGACATGGGGACAATGAGCAGTTCTTC. Its protein is CASSLRGHGDNEQFF.

The V and J genes are TRBV5-6 and TRBJ2-5; TRBD1 matches at 7 bases. Per the germline V gene, CDR1 is SGHDT and CDR2 is YYEEEE. J gave up 3 bases and V 4 bases, and 9 bases lay outside the gene matches. The CDR3 sequence is 15 residues long. CDR3 DNA sequence: TGTGCCAGCAGCCCGTCAGGACAGGCTGAAGAGACCCAGTACTTC. Protein product: CASSPSGQAEETQYF.

This clone was counted only a few times. V usage is TRBV27 and J usage is TRBJ2-7; a possible D gene is TRBD1 (6 bases). With 5 bases removed from V and 4 bases from J, the gap between germline ends came to 12 bases. The CDR3 sequence is 13 residues long. Germline V gives CDR1 MNHEY, CDR2 SMNVEV (reference sequence). The CDR3 coding sequence is TGTGCCAGCAGTCCCAGGGGCCAGTACGAGCAGTACTTC. Its protein is CASSPRGQYEQYF.

This clone came up once. At one of its ends the junction is not consistent with the germline gene, which may arise from a read error. V usage is TRBV7-7 and J usage is TRBJ2-1, with D perhaps matching TRBD1 (6 bases). The germline V gene encodes CDR1 SSHAT and CDR2 FNYEAQ (reference sequence). The CDR3 loop spans 17 amino acids. CDR3 region: CASSSRTDLSSYNEQFF. The CDR3 DNA reads TGTGCTAGCAGCTCGCGGACAGACCTTAGCTCCTACAATGAGCAGTTCTTC.

This chain joins TRBV7-9 and TRBJ2-7, with a weak D call TRBD1 (6 bases). Germline values: CDR1 SEHNR, CDR2 FQNEAQ (reference sequence). CDR3 length equals 15 residues. V was cut by 5 bases and J by 2 bases, with 16 bases left in between. The CDR3 is CASSATGIGAYEQYF. The CDR3 DNA reads TGTGCCAGCAGCGCAACAGGGATCGGCGCCTACGAGCAGTACTTC.

About this clone: Other DNA sequences in this sample translate to the same CDR3. The chain is built from TRBV9 and TRBJ2-1; 12 nucleotides align to TRBD2. The CDR3 contains 15 residues. V trimming: 4 bases; J trimming: 5 bases; junction bases outside the gene matches: 4. From germline, CDR1 is SGDLS and CDR2 YYNGEE. The CDR3 loop reads CASSPRLAGDNEQFF. The CDR3 nucleotides are TGTGCCAGCAGCCCCAGACTAGCGGGGGACAATGAGCAGTTCTTC.